This T cell receptor (beta chain) was found in a study of T cell responses to AZD1222 COVID-19 vaccine. Whole-study findings and limits: Vaccine-associated CD4 TCRs ranged over spike, dominating at 160-218 and 743-854. Of spike-specific TCRs, nearly half reportedly target regions left unmutated in variants.

Trimming pared 0 bases from V and 9 bases from J, leaving 13 bases between. CDR3 length: 14 amino acids. The germline V gene has CDR1 SGDLS and CDR2 YYNGEE. Analysis merged second doses at about 4 or about 12 weeks. The protocol was immunoSEQ multiplex PCR, while the TCRdb copy is restricted to in-frame clones and leaves out a portion. The data contain more than 65,000 clones, 80% to 90% of them singletons. A few counts support this clone. No antigen is known for it. The TCR was taken from an adult who received the AZD1222 COVID-19 vaccine. Sequencing used peripheral blood, obtained 28 days after the second AZD1222 dose. J is TRBJ2-4 and V is TRBV9, with D tentatively TRBD1 or TRBD2 (5 bases each). The CDR3 here is CASSVGRGAGIQYF. The CDR3 coding sequence is TGTGCCAGCAGCGTAGGGCGAGGGGCGGGCATTCAGTACTTC.